The clone carrying this TCR beta chain has only a few counts. Its antigen is still unknown. The donors, all healthy, were Caucasians living in Russia, aged 6 to 90. This sample was included in a study of blood T cells in healthy people across ages. This CDR3 is built from 15 residues. The germline V gene has CDR1 MDHEN and CDR2 SYDVKM. V lost 5 bases to trimming and J lost 3 bases; unmatched junction nucleotides: 6. Study results and limitations: Bulk PBMC profiling left naive and antigen-experienced comparisons inconclusive.

Alongside a J-beta primer mix, a sample-barcoded 5' primer served in a second PCR lasting about 7 to 12 cycles. TCRdb re-called the 5' RACE reads through MiXCR, storing one row per CDR3 protein. The repertoire includes more than 900,000 distinct CDR3 sequences, around 29% of them detected once, and about 10% sits in the top ten. The same data also contributed to another study, on T cells of mothers and their children. This second study says: In each mother, TCR beta CDR3 reads exceeded 8 million; in each child, they numbered around 3 million. Comparable shaping of TCR recombination output by thymic selection was observed in related and unrelated pairs.

The clonotype originates from a woman in her thirties or forties in good health. The rearrangement links TRBV28 to TRBJ2-3; 9 nucleotides line up with TRBD1. The sequenced sample was blood. The CDR3 region is CASSATGGLTDTQYF. CDR3 nucleotide sequence: TGTGCCAGCAGTGCAACAGGGGGCTTAACAGATACGCAGTATTTT.